The rows below give T cell receptor beta chains drawn from one sample of a study of CD8 T cells in ankylosing spondylitis. TCRdb reprocessed the 5' RACE reads via MiXCR and lists one record per CDR3 protein. The table records 450,000 to 550,000 distinct CDR3 sequences, under 5.5% of them present only once. Sequencing input: blood, either unsorted or a sorted T cell fraction (not recorded which). These receptor sequences come from a male donor with ankylosing spondylitis. CDR3s include the opening cysteine and the closing phenylalanine or tryptophan.

v_gene	j_gene	CDR3aa
TRBV4-1	TRBJ2-3	CASSQDRRLPTDTQYF
TRBV29-1	TRBJ2-7	CSVRDPSGGNEQYF
TRBV5-1	TRBJ2-7	CASSDRDVTYEQYF
TRBV7-2	TRBJ1-6	CASSRMARESSPLHF
TRBV7-9	TRBJ1-5	CASSLAQRAQPQHF
TRBV7-2	TRBJ2-3	CASSFSGGGPDTQYF
TRBV12-3/TRBV12-4	TRBJ1-4	CASSLRQGNNEKLFF
TRBV27	TRBJ1-5	CASIDDISNQPQHF
TRBV4-2	TRBJ1-1	CASSRERFTEAFF
TRBV6-1	TRBJ2-1	CASSPSPTSGPYNEQFF
TRBV27	TRBJ2-1	CASTRLGLATGNEQFF
TRBV12-1	TRBJ1-6	CASSAYGDPNSPLHF
TRBV4-3	TRBJ2-3	CASSRTQNTDTQYF
TRBV10-3	TRBJ1-2	CAISSDRDYGYTF
TRBV2	TRBJ2-1	CASSPIYNEQFF
TRBV7-9	TRBJ1-4	CASSPRTGGLKEKLFF
TRBV20-1	TRBJ2-3	CSALPWTGGADTQYF
TRBV7-2	TRBJ2-2	CASRVDTMNTGELFF
TRBV28	TRBJ2-5	CASSQTGGKETQYF
TRBV10-3	TRBJ1-4	CAIRGTGANNEKLFF
TRBV14	TRBJ1-1	CASSQDRDRVTEAFF
TRBV20-1	TRBJ2-4	CSAGTGLIQYF
TRBV12-3/TRBV12-4	TRBJ1-1	CASSFSGQNTEAFF
TRBV20-1	TRBJ1-1	CSARVTNTEAFF
TRBV7-9	TRBJ2-1	CASSLPTSGAYNEQFF
TRBV20-1	TRBJ1-1	CSAEVGGAAFF
TRBV14	TRBJ2-1	CASSQQGASEQFF
TRBV10-3	TRBJ2-5	CAISVSQETQYF
TRBV20-1	TRBJ2-3	CSARVFRLAGVSRDRDTQYF
TRBV10-3	TRBJ2-7	CAISKTSDEQYF
TRBV5-1	TRBJ2-6	CASSLDTSGANVLTF
TRBV12-3/TRBV12-4	TRBJ2-1	CASSSRVGLEQFF
TRBV5-1	TRBJ2-3	CASSLEVAGGPDTQYF
TRBV7-2	TRBJ2-1	CASSPNRDNEQFF
TRBV5-1	TRBJ1-4	CASSQQATNEKLFF
TRBV4-3	TRBJ1-2	CASSQANRGNYGYTF
TRBV10-3	TRBJ1-4	CAISGPGGKLFF
TRBV20-1	TRBJ2-7	CSAREPSGLTYEQYF
TRBV7-2	TRBJ1-2	CASSRGTDGYTF
TRBV15	TRBJ2-7	CATSRFKREGYEQYF
TRBV10-3	TRBJ2-3	CAISDYGDTDTQYF
TRBV29-1	TRBJ2-1	CSVDRLAGYNEQFF
TRBV7-8	TRBJ1-3	CASSQRRMTGNTIYF
TRBV12-3/TRBV12-4	TRBJ1-5	CASSLGARGRPQHF
TRBV4-3	TRBJ1-6	CASSQLSHDYNSPLHF
TRBV29-1	TRBJ2-3	CSAQGRFTDTQYF
TRBV12-3/TRBV12-4	TRBJ2-1	CASSIVFKSYNEQFF
TRBV18	TRBJ2-7	CASSPSRPRGYEQYF
TRBV7-2	TRBJ1-5	CASSLTRNSNQPQHF
TRBV7-9	TRBJ2-1	CARSPGIICNEQFF